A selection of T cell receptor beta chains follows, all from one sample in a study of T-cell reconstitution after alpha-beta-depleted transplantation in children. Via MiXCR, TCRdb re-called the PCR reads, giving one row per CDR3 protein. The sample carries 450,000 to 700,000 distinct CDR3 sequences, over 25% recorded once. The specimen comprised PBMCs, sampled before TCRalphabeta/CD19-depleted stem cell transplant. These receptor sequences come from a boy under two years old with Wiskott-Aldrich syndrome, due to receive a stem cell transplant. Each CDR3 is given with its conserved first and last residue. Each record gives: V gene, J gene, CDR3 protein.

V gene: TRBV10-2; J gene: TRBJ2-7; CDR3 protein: CASSAKDRPTYEQYF
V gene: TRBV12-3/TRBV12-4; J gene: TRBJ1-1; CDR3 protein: CASSLYPAVGNTEAFF
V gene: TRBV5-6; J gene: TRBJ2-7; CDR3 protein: CASSLRRGGYEQYF
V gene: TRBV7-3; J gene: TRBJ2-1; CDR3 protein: CASNYTNEQFF
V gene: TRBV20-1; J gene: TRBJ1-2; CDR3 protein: CSASRDRGYYGYTF
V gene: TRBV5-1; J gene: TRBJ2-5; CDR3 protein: CASSSIGTPPETQYF
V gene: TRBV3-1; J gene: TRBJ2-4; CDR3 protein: CASSQNAVAKNIQYF
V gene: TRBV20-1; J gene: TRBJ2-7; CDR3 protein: CSAQRATSGYYEQYF
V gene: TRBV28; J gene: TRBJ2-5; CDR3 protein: CASSLRAGRDRERETQYF
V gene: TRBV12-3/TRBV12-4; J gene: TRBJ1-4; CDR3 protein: CASSGRLGEKLFF
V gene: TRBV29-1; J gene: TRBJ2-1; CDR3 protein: CSAQTSGSSSEQFF
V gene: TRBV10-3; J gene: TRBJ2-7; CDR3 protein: CAIRRLEGYEQYF
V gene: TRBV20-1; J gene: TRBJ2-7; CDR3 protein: CSARDLTGGDEQYF
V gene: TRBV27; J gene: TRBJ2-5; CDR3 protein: CASSFGASLGETQYF
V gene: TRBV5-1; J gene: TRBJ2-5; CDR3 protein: CASSGATSGSQTVETQYF
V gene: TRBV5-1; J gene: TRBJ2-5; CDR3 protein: CASSRAPGSQETQYF
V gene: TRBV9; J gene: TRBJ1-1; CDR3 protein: CASSARVRTEAFF
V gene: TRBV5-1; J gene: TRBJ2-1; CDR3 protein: CASSLMLAGVYNEQFF
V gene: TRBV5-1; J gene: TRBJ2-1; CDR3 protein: CASSRPGLAGGDNEQFF
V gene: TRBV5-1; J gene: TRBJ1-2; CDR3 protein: CASSFTGNIYGYTF
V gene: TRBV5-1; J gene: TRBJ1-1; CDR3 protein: CASRKNTEAFF
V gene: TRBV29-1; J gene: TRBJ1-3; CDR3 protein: CSVSNRGQPNTIYF
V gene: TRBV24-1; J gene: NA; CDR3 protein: CATSDPLAGGEQYF
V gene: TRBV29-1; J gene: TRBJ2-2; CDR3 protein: CSVEARKGELFF
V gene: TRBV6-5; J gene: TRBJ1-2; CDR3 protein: CASSYSAGAVYGYTF
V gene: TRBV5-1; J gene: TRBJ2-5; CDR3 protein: CASSSPDRGFPQTQYF
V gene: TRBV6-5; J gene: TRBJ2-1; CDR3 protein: CASSYSGANEQFF
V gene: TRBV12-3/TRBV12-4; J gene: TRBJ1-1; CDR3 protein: CASSLYEGSEAFF
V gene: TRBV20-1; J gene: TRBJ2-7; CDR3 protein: CSARDRSSGVYEQYF
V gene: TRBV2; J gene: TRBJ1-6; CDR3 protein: CASSDRAYNSPLHF
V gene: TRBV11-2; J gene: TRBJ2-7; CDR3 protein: CASSLVGPVAGVPYEQYF
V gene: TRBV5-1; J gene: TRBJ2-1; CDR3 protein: CASSLLDSSSYNEQFF
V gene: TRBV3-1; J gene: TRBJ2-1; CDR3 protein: CASSRPGTIYNEQFF
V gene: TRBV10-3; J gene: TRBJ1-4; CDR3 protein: CAIPSGTGDEKLFF
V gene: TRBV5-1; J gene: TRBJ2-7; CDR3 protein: CASSASGFYEQYF
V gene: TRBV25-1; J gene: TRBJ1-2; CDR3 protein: CASRSGGFNYGYTF
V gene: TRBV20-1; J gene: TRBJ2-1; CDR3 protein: CSASVLLFYNEQFF
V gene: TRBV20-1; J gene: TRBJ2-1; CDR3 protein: CSAVRLAYNEQFF
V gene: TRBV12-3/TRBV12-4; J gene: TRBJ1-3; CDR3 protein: CSSSVTVNSGNTIYF
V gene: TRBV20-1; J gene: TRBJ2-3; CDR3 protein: CSASRGAGDTQYF
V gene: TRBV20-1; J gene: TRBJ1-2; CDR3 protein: CSAGDSRNYGYTF
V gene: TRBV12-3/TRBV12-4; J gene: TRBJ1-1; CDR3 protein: CASSSLGGGTEAFF
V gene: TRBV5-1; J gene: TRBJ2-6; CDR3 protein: CASSLGDRGRSGANVLTF
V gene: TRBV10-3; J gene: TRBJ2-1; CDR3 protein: CAIGTSGNNEQFF
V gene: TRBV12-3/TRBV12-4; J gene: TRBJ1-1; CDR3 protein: CASTSGTMGTEAFF
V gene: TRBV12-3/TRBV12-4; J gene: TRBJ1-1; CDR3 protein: CASSLNFGTEAFF
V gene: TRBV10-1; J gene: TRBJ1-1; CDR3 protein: CASSSSTEAFF
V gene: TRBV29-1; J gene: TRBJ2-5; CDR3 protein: CSVASGRLQETQYF
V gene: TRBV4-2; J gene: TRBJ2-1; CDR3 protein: CASSQEFSGGRAYNEQFF
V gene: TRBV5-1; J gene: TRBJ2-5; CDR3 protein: CASSTGTSGKETQYF
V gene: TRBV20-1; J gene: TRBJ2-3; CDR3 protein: CSAGGQGGTDTQYF
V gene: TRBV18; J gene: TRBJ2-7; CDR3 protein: CASSPNAGLAGYEQYF
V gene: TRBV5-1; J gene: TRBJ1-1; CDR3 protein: CASSSEGLLTEAFF
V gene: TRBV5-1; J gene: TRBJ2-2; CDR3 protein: CASRFGLAGAGELFF